The 16 T cell receptor beta chains in this list originate from one sample, sequenced in a study of regulatory T cells in long-lasting Graves disease. Time point described: newly diagnosed GD, antithyroid drugs for less than 3 months. Extracted RNA from PBMCs served as the source of the TCR library. Both iRepertoire HTBI primers and Arm-PCR of CDR3 regions were used to build the TCR beta libraries. MiXCR, run by TCRdb on the multiplex PCR reads, gives a single entry per CDR3 protein. This repertoire shows 500,000 to 700,000 distinct CDR3 sequences, 15% to 20% found once; its top ten account for more than 15%. These data were also reused for a study on T cells in Graves' hyperthyroidism and ophthalmopathy.

Material: peripheral blood mononuclear cells (PBMCs), obtained at new diagnosis, from a patient treated with antithyroid drugs. The receptors derive from a woman under 40 with Graves disease.

V gene TRBV19 combines with J gene TRBJ1-3; a weak D match, TRBD1 (5 bases). Germline V gene lookup returns CDR1 LNHDA and CDR2 SQIVND (reference sequence). The CDR3 runs 14 residues. V was clipped by 2 bases and J by 0 bases, with 5 bases between them. CDR3 protein: CASSITGSGNTIYF. CDR3 nucleotides: TGTGCCAGTAGTATAACAGGCTCTGGAAACACCATATATTTT.

The chain carries TRBV4-2 and TRBJ1-6, with 7 bases identical to TRBD1. V was pared by 5 bases and J by 6 bases, with 7 bases of the junction left unmatched. Germline loops: CDR1 LGHNA, CDR2 YNFKEQ. This CDR3 comprises 15 residues. The CDR3 spells CASSSPGQSNSPLHF. The CDR3 DNA is TGTGCCAGCAGCTCACCGGGACAGTCTAATTCACCCCTCCACTTT.

This clonotype was recorded many times. The rearrangement joins TRBV27 to TRBJ2-1; 8 bases agree with TRBD2. With V trimmed by 3 bases and J by 7 bases, 14 bases remained unmatched. Germline CDR1 is MNHEY and CDR2 is SMNVEV (reference sequence). This CDR3 has 17 amino acids. The chain's CDR3 is CASSLYGWTSQRNEQFF. CDR3 in DNA: TGTGCCAGCAGTTTGTACGGATGGACTAGCCAGCGGAATGAGCAGTTCTTC.

This clonotype was seen more than once but under ten times. The chain recombines TRBV5-1 with TRBJ2-3, with 12 bases lining up with TRBD2. This CDR3 has 16 amino acids. Germline trimming cut 0 bases from V and 6 bases from J; bases unmatched to any gene: 5. Germline CDR1 reads SGHRS; CDR2 reads YFSETQ. CDR3 sequence reads: CASSLELAGGGDTQYF. The CDR3 coding sequence is TGCGCCAGCAGCTTGGAACTAGCGGGAGGTGGGGATACGCAGTATTTT.

In its sample, this clonotype was seen many times. The rearrangement joins TRBV13 to TRBJ2-1, with 11 bases lining up with TRBD2. The length of the CDR3 is 17 residues. Germline V gene lookup returns CDR1 PRHDT and CDR2 FYEKMQ (reference sequence). The V gene end was trimmed by 4 bases and the J gene end by 2 bases; junction bases not matched to a gene: 7. The CDR3 sequence is CASSSTSGRSAYNEQFF. As DNA, the CDR3 is TGTGCCAGCAGCTCAACTAGCGGGAGAAGCGCCTACAATGAGCAGTTCTTC.

This clonotype was seen many times. The chain is built from TRBV12-3 or TRBV12-4 and TRBJ2-5; 7 bases fit TRBD2. The length of the CDR3 is 15 residues. V lost 1 base to trimming and J lost 5 bases; unmatched junction nucleotides: 7. This chain's CDR3 is CASSLGGGPLETQYF. CDR3 nucleotide sequence: TGTGCCAGCAGTTTAGGGGGAGGGCCTCTGGAGACCCAGTACTTC.

The rearrangement joins TRBV12-3 or TRBV12-4 to TRBJ2-4; maybe TRBD2 (5 bases). The end of the DNA is better explained by TRBJ2-5, so the J call may be wrong. The CDR3 extends over 13 amino acids. The chain's CDR3 is CATLSLRVETQYF. CDR3 DNA sequence: TGTGCCACCTTGTCTTTGAGGGTGGAGACCCAGTACTTC.

V and J are TRBV28 and TRBJ2-5; no reliable D call. CDR1 MDHEN and CDR2 SYDVKM come from the germline V gene. The CDR3 is made up of 14 amino acids. V lost 6 bases and J lost 3, with 14 bases in between. The CDR3 spells CASSQPGVEETQYF. The CDR3 nucleotides read TGTGCCAGCAGCCAGCCCGGTGTTGAAGAGACCCAGTACTTC.

The chain recombines TRBV20-1 with TRBJ2-5; 15 bases map to TRBD2. V lost 6 bases to trimming and J lost 8 bases; unmatched junction nucleotides: 13. There are 16 residues in the CDR3. Germline CDR1 is DFQATT and CDR2 is SNEGSKA (reference sequence). The CDR3 DNA reads TGCAGTGCCCCCGGACTAGCGGGAGGGAGGGGGAGAACCCAGTACTTC. It encodes CSAPGLAGGRGRTQYF.

This clonotype was counted only a few times. The chain recombines TRBV3-1 with TRBJ2-7, with D unclear. CDR3 length: 13 residues. CDR1 is LGHDT and CDR2 is YNNKEL in the germline V gene (reference sequence). V was cut by 2 bases and J by 0 bases, with 5 bases left in between. CDR3 protein: CASSQLASYEQYF. Here the CDR3 DNA reads TGTGCCAGCAGCCAACTCGCCTCCTACGAGCAGTACTTC.

The chain is built from TRBV5-4 and TRBJ2-1; 13 bases are a match to TRBD2. CDR1 is SGHNT and CDR2 is YYREEE in the germline V gene (reference sequence). This CDR3 is 17 amino acids long. Losses at the gene ends were 2 bases for V and 1 base for J; bases not matched to a gene: 3. This chain's CDR3 is CASSFTSGRGSYNEQFF. DNA of the CDR3: TGTGCCAGCAGCTTTACTAGCGGGAGGGGGTCCTACAATGAGCAGTTCTTC.

This clonotype was detected only once. A read error may explain this, as a much larger clone is one base away. The V and J genes are TRBV30 and TRBJ1-4; TRBD1 is a possible D gene (5 bases). Germline CDR1 reads GTSNPN; CDR2 reads SVGIG (reference sequence). This CDR3 is built from 12 residues. CDR3 sequence (DNA): TGTGCCTGGAGTGTGAGGGGAGAGGTCCTGTCTTTT. Amino acids: CAWSVRGEVLSF.

Many counts were recorded for this clonotype. The chain links TRBV12-3 or TRBV12-4 to TRBJ1-5; 8 bases map to TRBD1. With V trimmed by 6 bases and J by 4 bases, 5 bases remained unmatched. This CDR3 comprises 14 residues. The CDR3 DNA follows: TGTGCCAGCAGCCGGACAGGGACGAATCAGCCCCAGCATTTT. Protein: CASSRTGTNQPQHF.

The gene calls are TRBV12-5 and TRBJ2-3; D unresolved. V lost 2 bases and J 3 bases, leaving 6 bases between the germline ends. The CDR3 has 13 amino acids. Germline CDR1 is LGHNT and CDR2 is FRNRAP. The CDR3 bases are TGTGCTAGTGGTTTGAGCAGGACAGATACGCAGTATTTT. It translates to CASGLSRTDTQYF. The full variable domain, its missing parts supplied by reference TRBV12-5 and TRBJ2-3, is DARVTQTPRHKVTEMGQEVTMRCQPILGHNTVFWYRQTMMQGLELLAYFRNRAPLDDSGMPKDRFSAEMPDATLATLKIQPSEPRDSAVYFCASGLSRTDTQYFGPGTRLTVL.

This clonotype was counted a few times. This rearrangement joins TRBV6-2 or TRBV6-3 to TRBJ2-1, with TRBD2 identical over 7 bases. The length of the CDR3 is 13 residues. CDR1 and CDR2 from the germline V gene are MNHEY and SVGEGT. The V and J ends lost 7 bases and 6 bases, in that order; junction bases with no gene match: 6. The CDR3 reads CASKRLAANEQFF. As DNA, the CDR3 is TGTGCCAGCAAACGACTAGCAGCCAATGAGCAGTTCTTC.

This clonotype was recorded many times. The chain links TRBV12-3 or TRBV12-4 to TRBJ2-7; the match to TRBD1 covers 7 bases. This CDR3 comprises 15 residues. Trimming cost V 3 bases and J 0 bases; bases outside gene matches: 5. CDR3 protein: CASSFEQGTSYEQYF. The CDR3 coding sequence is TGTGCCAGCAGTTTCGAACAGGGGACCTCCTACGAGCAGTACTTC.